A single sample gave rise to the 24 T cell receptor beta chains below, sequenced in a study of T cell responses to AZD1222 COVID-19 vaccine. The data were produced by immunoSEQ multiplex PCR, yet TCRdb's version contains in-frame clones alone and is incomplete. The table lists roughly 150,000 clones, roughly 91% of them singletons, with approximately 6.8% in the top ten. Source: peripheral blood, taken 28 days after the second AZD1222 dose. Receptors originate from an adult who received the AZD1222 COVID-19 vaccine.

The chain links TRBV6-2 or TRBV6-3 to TRBJ1-1; D ambiguous. The V end lost 6 bases, the J end lost 0 bases, and 11 bases lay between the germline ends. CDR3 size: 14 residues. Germline V gene sequence: CDR1 MNHEY, CDR2 SVGEGT. CDR3: CASSPYPLNTEAFF. The CDR3 bases are TGTGCCAGCAGCCCGTACCCACTGAACACTGAAGCTTTCTTT.

V gene TRBV5-1 combines with J gene TRBJ1-6; D is uncertain. V lost 2 bases to trimming and J lost 8 bases, with 5 bases between them. Looked up from germline, CDR1 is SGHRS and CDR2 is YFSETQ. The CDR3 is made up of 12 amino acids. The CDR3 DNA reads as TGCGCCAGCAGCTTTCCAGATTCACCCCTCCACTTT. It codes for CASSFPDSPLHF.

The chain is built from TRBV5-6 and TRBJ2-7; D ambiguous. CDR1 and CDR2 from the germline V gene are SGHDT and YYEEEE. The CDR3 is 15 amino acids. V was clipped by 4 bases and J by 0 bases, with 14 bases between them. The CDR3 DNA is TGTGCCAGCAGCGGACGTTTCCAGTTCTCCTACGAGCAGTACTTC. Its translation is CASSGRFQFSYEQYF.

The V gene is TRBV30, the J gene TRBJ1-2; 8 positions agree with TRBD1. Germline V lookup: CDR1 GTSNPN, CDR2 SVGIG (reference sequence). The CDR3 is 12 residues long. V trimming: 1 base; J trimming: 12 bases; junction bases outside the gene matches: 7. The CDR3: CAWSADRAGNTF. The CDR3 DNA reads as TGTGCCTGGAGTGCGGACAGGGCAGGTAACACCTTC.

The genes are TRBV4-2 and TRBJ2-5; 14 bases line up with TRBD2. J lost 4 bases, V lost 3 bases, and 7 bases had no gene match. The CDR3 is made up of 17 amino acids. Germline CDR1 reads LGHNA; CDR2 reads YNFKEQ. The CDR3 coding sequence is TGTGCCAGCAGCCACCTGACTAGCGGGGGGGCGGTAGAGACCCAGTACTTC. Residues: CASSHLTSGGAVETQYF.

This clone was detected only once. This chain uses TRBV29-1 with TRBJ2-7; 12 positions match TRBD2. The germline CDR1 and CDR2 sequences are SQVTM and ANQGSEA. V trimming: 4 bases; J trimming: 4 bases; junction bases outside the gene matches: 2. The CDR3 has 13 amino acids. This CDR3 is CSVGTSGAYEQYF. CDR3 in DNA: TGCAGCGTTGGGACTAGCGGGGCTTACGAGCAGTACTTC.

This chain connects TRBV7-2 to TRBJ1-2, with unresolved D. V was pared by 1 base and J by 7 bases, with 16 bases between. The CDR3 has 15 amino acids. Germline CDR1 is SGHTA and CDR2 is FQGNSA. The CDR3 region is CASSLGVLGLPGYTF. CDR3 DNA: TGTGCCAGCAGCTTAGGAGTATTGGGTTTACCTGGCTACACCTTC.

The V and J genes are TRBV2 and TRBJ1-1, with 7 bases identical to TRBD1. Germline V gives CDR1 SNHLY, CDR2 FYNNEI. The CDR3 contains 13 residues. The junction had 3 bases not matched to a gene; V was cut back by 6 bases and J by 2 bases. The CDR3 loop is CASSRQGNTEAFF. The DNA of the CDR3 is TGTGCCAGCAGCCGACAGGGCAACACTGAAGCTTTCTTT.

The chain couples TRBV28 to TRBJ1-4, with D uncertain. The CDR3 is 13 residues long. The germline gives CDR1 MDHEN, CDR2 SYDVKM. V was clipped by 7 bases and J by 0 bases, with 6 bases between them. The CDR3 region is CASMVPTNEKLFF. The CDR3 nucleotides read TGTGCCAGCATGGTCCCAACTAATGAAAAACTGTTTTTT.

The count of this clone is one. The V gene is TRBV3-1 (or the pseudogene TRBV3-2), the J gene TRBJ1-5; D unclear. Trimming cost V 0 bases and J 1 base, with 4 bases left between them. Looked up from germline, CDR1 is LGHDT and CDR2 is YNNKEL (reference sequence). The length of the CDR3 is 14 residues. CDR3 nucleotides: TGTGCCAGCAGCCAAGAGGACAGCAATCAGCCCCAGCATTTT. It encodes CASSQEDSNQPQHF.

The rearrangement links TRBV28 to TRBJ1-4, with a possible D match to TRBD1 (5 bases). CDR3 size: 13 residues. Trimming left V 3 bases short and J 6 bases short, with 8 bases between. Per germline, CDR1 MDHEN and CDR2 SYDVKM. CDR3 in DNA: TGTGCCAGCAGTTTTTCAGGGTATGAAAAACTGTTTTTT. Its translation: CASSFSGYEKLFF.

The V call is TRBV18, the J call TRBJ2-7, with 8 bases identical to TRBD2. The V and J ends lost 0 bases and 4 bases, in that order; junction bases with no gene match: 8. The CDR3 has 16 amino acids. Germline lookup yields CDR1 KGHSH and CDR2 LQKENI. CDR3 sequence (DNA): TGTGCCAGCTCACCACCGACGGGGGGGGACTCATACGAGCAGTACTTC. Translated, it gives CASSPPTGGDSYEQYF.

This chain uses TRBV11-2 with TRBJ1-6; D call uncertain. The germline V and J ends were trimmed by 1 base and 0 bases, with 7 bases remaining between them. CDR3 length: 16 residues. Per the germline V gene, CDR1 is SGHAT and CDR2 is FQNNGV. CDR3 DNA sequence: TGTGCCAGCAGCTTAGCGGCCTACTCCTATAATTCACCCCTCCACTTT. This gives the protein CASSLAAYSYNSPLHF.

This rearrangement joins TRBV29-1 to TRBJ1-6; unclear D gene. The V end was cut by 7 bases, the J end by 0 bases, with 10 bases between. Germline CDR1 SQVTM, CDR2 ANQGSEA. The CDR3 consists of 14 residues. CDR3 protein: CSAPGSSYNSPLHF. The CDR3 nucleotides read TGCAGCGCCCCCGGCAGCTCCTATAATTCACCCCTCCACTTT.

V gene TRBV18 combines with J gene TRBJ1-2; D is unclear. Germline V gene data show CDR1 as KGHSH and CDR2 as LQKENI. Between the trimmed V and J ends, which lost 3 bases and 4 bases, there was a span of 12 bases. The CDR3 extends over 14 amino acids. The CDR3 nucleotides are TGTGCCAGCTCACCCAGCCAACGGGGCTATGGCTACACCTTC. Residues: CASSPSQRGYGYTF.

The chain is built from TRBV5-1 and TRBJ2-3, with D perhaps matching TRBD1 (6 bases). With 4 bases removed from V and 2 bases from J, the gap between germline ends came to 17 bases. CDR1 is SGHRS and CDR2 is YFSETQ in the germline V gene. The CDR3 covers 16 residues. The DNA for the CDR3 is TGCGCCAGCAGCCCACCAGTGGCAGGGGACACAGATACGCAGTATTTT. It is translated as CASSPPVAGDTDTQYF.

The V and J genes are TRBV3-1 (or the pseudogene TRBV3-2) and TRBJ1-6; no firm D call. The CDR3 has 14 residues. The germline V gene encodes CDR1 LGHDT and CDR2 YNNKEL (reference sequence). The V and J ends lost 4 bases and 10 bases respectively, with 14 bases between them. The CDR3 reads CASSPTGRESPLHF. As DNA, the CDR3 is TGTGCCAGCAGCCCCACGGGAAGGGAATCACCCCTCCACTTT.

The J gene is TRBJ2-2, the V gene TRBV19, with 7 bases identical to TRBD1. There are 16 residues in the CDR3. Germline V gene sequence: CDR1 LNHDA, CDR2 SQIVND (reference sequence). Unmatched junction bases numbered 5, after V lost 3 bases and J lost 1 base. The CDR3 DNA is TGTGCCAGTAGTATTGGGACAGCTCTGAACACCGGGGAGCTGTTTTTT. It codes for CASSIGTALNTGELFF.

Worth noting for this clone: Other nucleotide sequences from this sample produce the same CDR3. V usage is TRBV27 and J usage is TRBJ2-7, with D perhaps matching TRBD2 (5 bases). The V end lost 2 bases, the J end lost 4 bases, and 9 bases lay between the germline ends. CDR1 is MNHEY, CDR2 SMNVEV, per germline (reference sequence). This CDR3 spans 13 amino acids. The chain's CDR3 is CASSLTGSYEQYF. The CDR3 DNA is TGTGCCAGCAGTTTAACGGGAAGTTACGAGCAGTACTTC.

This clone has a handful of counts. The chain joins TRBV7-8 to TRBJ1-6; no reliable D call. This CDR3 comprises 14 residues. The germline CDR1 and CDR2 sequences are SGHVS and FQNEAQ. V gave up 0 bases and J gave up 8 bases, with 8 bases separating them. Here the CDR3 reads CASSLALLDSPLHF. The CDR3 bases are TGTGCCAGCAGCTTAGCGCTTCTTGATTCACCCCTCCACTTT.

V usage is TRBV6-5 and J usage is TRBJ2-2; D is perhaps TRBD1 (6 bases). Looked up from germline, CDR1 is MNHEY and CDR2 is SVGAGI. V was clipped by 6 bases and J by 4 bases, with 15 bases between them. There are 15 residues in the CDR3. CDR3 amino acids: CASSRGQWGTGELFF. The CDR3 DNA is TGTGCCAGCAGCCGAGGACAGTGGGGCACCGGGGAGCTGTTTTTT.

V is TRBV25-1 and J is TRBJ1-5; D call uncertain. The germline CDR1 and CDR2 sequences are MGHDK and SYGVNS. Trimming stripped 5 bases from V and 7 bases from J, with 12 bases between. The CDR3 spans 13 residues. This chain's CDR3 is CASSPNDRQPQHF. CDR3 bases: TGTGCCAGCAGTCCGAACGATAGGCAGCCCCAGCATTTT. The variable domain in full, completed from reference TRBV25-1 and TRBJ1-5, reads EADIYQTPRYLVIGTGKKITLECSQTMGHDKMYWYQQDPGMELHLIHYSYGVNSTEKGDLSSESTVSRIRTEHFPLTLESARPSHTSQYLCASSPNDRQPQHFGDGTRLSIL.

The chain recombines TRBV7-3 with TRBJ2-7; no clear D gene. The CDR3 totals 15 residues. Per germline, CDR1 SGHTA and CDR2 FQGTGA. Trimming took 0 bases from V and 4 from J, leaving 13 bases between them. The CDR3 DNA reads as TGTGCCAGCAGCTTAACGGGGTCCCCGCGGTACGAGCAGTACTTC. Residues: CASSLTGSPRYEQYF.

V gene TRBV5-1 combines with J gene TRBJ1-1; D remains unclear. CDR1 SGHRS and CDR2 YFSETQ come from the germline V gene. Trimming removed 1 base at V and 8 bases at J, with 21 bases between. CDR3 length: 16 residues. The CDR3 here is CASSLLREVVGWEAFF. The CDR3 DNA follows: TGCGCCAGCAGCTTGTTACGAGAGGTAGTCGGGTGGGAAGCTTTCTTT.